This TCR beta chain is drawn from a study of T cells in Graves' hyperthyroidism and ophthalmopathy. Trimming pared 3 bases from V and 2 bases from J, leaving 9 bases between. This CDR3 is built from 13 residues. Germline-derived CDR1 and CDR2 are SQVTM and ANQGSEA. What was amplified from RNA transcripts were TCR beta CDR3 regions. The HTBI primer set was used in a first-round RT-PCR of the TCR CDR3. TCRdb independently ran MiXCR on the multiplex PCR reads; one entry per CDR3 protein. The sample has hundreds of thousands of distinct CDR3 sequences; approximately 40% are singletons. Sequencing used blood. The sequence came from a man younger than 35 with Graves' hyperthyroidism. The chain links TRBV29-1 to TRBJ2-3; no clear D gene. CDR3: CSVDGVVTDTQYF. DNA for the CDR3: TGCAGCGTTGATGGGGTGGTCACAGATACGCAGTATTTT.